This T cell receptor beta chain was identified in a study of T cells in Graves' hyperthyroidism and ophthalmopathy. Germline V gives CDR1 SEHNR, CDR2 FQNEAQ (reference sequence). The CDR3 spans 12 residues. RNA transcripts gave rise to amplified TCR beta CDR3 regions. A set of HTBI primers served as the primers for a first-round RT-PCR of the TCR CDR3. TCRdb ran MiXCR on the multiplex PCR reads and lists one entry per CDR3 protein. The sample yields hundreds of thousands of distinct CDR3 sequences, approximately 36% seen once. To note about this clonotype: The germline gene is not matched at one end of the junction; a read error may be the cause.

This sequence originates from a middle-aged woman with Graves' hyperthyroidism. The gene calls are TRBV7-9 and TRBJ1-2; D not certain. Sequenced: blood. CDR3 bases: TGTGCCAGCAGCCACCCCGCCTATAGCTACACCTTC. Protein: CASSHPAYSYTF.